These T cell receptor beta chains were read from a single sample in a study of OX40 agonist ivuxolimab in advanced cancers. Profiling relied on immunoSEQ multiplex PCR, and the TCRdb table lists in-frame clones only, not all of them. The sample holds about 73,000 clones, more than 80% seen once. The source material was CD4+ or CD8+ T cells sorted from blood, sampled in a trial of the OX40 agonist ivuxolimab. Every receptor here comes from an adult with an advanced solid tumor such as melanoma, head and neck, liver or kidney cancer. Each CDR3 is given with its conserved first and last residue.

v_call: TRBV2
j_call: TRBJ2-1
cdr3_length: 16
cdr3_aa: CASSDLTRTTGNEQFF

v_call: TRBV5-6
j_call: TRBJ2-7
cdr3_length: 12
cdr3_aa: CASSQLGNEQYF

v_call: TRBV7-6
j_call: TRBJ2-7
cdr3_length: 14
cdr3_aa: CASSLGRERDEQYF

v_call: TRBV5-1
j_call: TRBJ2-3
cdr3_length: 15
cdr3_aa: CASSLSGISTDTQYF

v_call: TRBV6-5
j_call: TRBJ2-5
cdr3_length: 16
cdr3_aa: CASSSKDRGWFETQYF

v_call: TRBV10-3
j_call: TRBJ1-2
cdr3_length: 15
cdr3_aa: CAISESGPGAGGYTF

v_call: TRBV7-8
j_call: TRBJ2-7
cdr3_length: 13
cdr3_aa: CASSTHGSFEQYF

v_call: TRBV25-1
j_call: TRBJ2-7
cdr3_length: 18
cdr3_aa: CASSEYGAGGRMSYEQYF

v_call: TRBV29-1
j_call: TRBJ2-3
cdr3_length: 15
cdr3_aa: CSVEEGLAFTDTQYF

v_call: TRBV7-2
j_call: TRBJ1-3
cdr3_length: 15
cdr3_aa: CASSLEGLPGNTIYF

v_call: TRBV27
j_call: TRBJ2-6
cdr3_length: 17
cdr3_aa: CASSSPGRGSGANVLTF

v_call: TRBV4-2
j_call: TRBJ2-7
cdr3_length: 15
cdr3_aa: CASSQDIQGSNEQYF

v_call: TRBV5-4
j_call: TRBJ1-1
cdr3_length: 11
cdr3_aa: CASSLNTEAFF

v_call: TRBV19
j_call: TRBJ2-1
cdr3_length: 15
cdr3_aa: CASRSYLDAADEQFF

v_call: TRBV28
j_call: TRBJ2-3
cdr3_length: 13
cdr3_aa: CASSLRGPDTQYF

v_call: TRBV6-1
j_call: TRBJ2-7
cdr3_length: 11
cdr3_aa: CASSEMVEQYF

v_call: TRBV9
j_call: TRBJ1-3
cdr3_length: 14
cdr3_aa: CASSVLSTGNTIYF

v_call: TRBV30
j_call: TRBJ2-2
cdr3_length: 13
cdr3_aa: CAWSGLAAGELFF

v_call: TRBV15
j_call: TRBJ2-3
cdr3_length: 14
cdr3_aa: CATSRAPLTDTQYF

v_call: TRBV2
j_call: TRBJ2-7
cdr3_length: 12
cdr3_aa: CASRTGSHEQYF

v_call: TRBV10-3
j_call: TRBJ1-4
cdr3_length: 14
cdr3_aa: CAISDQGENEKLFF

v_call: TRBV7-3
j_call: TRBJ2-2
cdr3_length: 15
cdr3_aa: CASSTISGRGGELFF

v_call: TRBV5-6
j_call: TRBJ1-2
cdr3_length: 15
cdr3_aa: CASSFWDRPLYGYTF

v_call: TRBV5-6
j_call: TRBJ2-3
cdr3_length: 16
cdr3_aa: CASSPVVGGPSDTQYF

v_call: TRBV4-3
j_call: TRBJ2-3
cdr3_length: 14
cdr3_aa: CASSEQYSTDTQYF

v_call: TRBV28
j_call: TRBJ2-7
cdr3_length: 21
cdr3_aa: CASRPLSGSGVASSSSYEQYF

v_call: TRBV19
j_call: TRBJ2-2
cdr3_length: 12
cdr3_aa: CASSTGGRELFF

v_call: TRBV28
j_call: TRBJ2-7
cdr3_length: 14
cdr3_aa: CASNTGTQSYEQYF

v_call: TRBV9
j_call: TRBJ1-6
cdr3_length: 17
cdr3_aa: CASSQTGTSLNNSPLHF

v_call: TRBV19
j_call: TRBJ1-5
cdr3_length: 12
cdr3_aa: CASSIWGRPQHF

v_call: TRBV9
j_call: TRBJ1-2
cdr3_length: 11
cdr3_aa: CASSVGISYTF

v_call: TRBV7-2
j_call: TRBJ2-1
cdr3_length: 15
cdr3_aa: CASSLSGSSYNEQFF

v_call: TRBV29-1
j_call: TRBJ2-3
cdr3_length: 16
cdr3_aa: CSVGMGYSGSTDTQYF

v_call: TRBV5-1
j_call: TRBJ2-3
cdr3_length: 15
cdr3_aa: CASSLVLGLTDTQYF

v_call: TRBV11-2
j_call: TRBJ2-5
cdr3_length: 17
cdr3_aa: CASRGPGGSGIYETQYF

v_call: TRBV5-1
j_call: TRBJ2-7
cdr3_length: 15
cdr3_aa: CASSPAGEVGYEQYF

v_call: TRBV7-2
j_call: TRBJ2-1
cdr3_length: 15
cdr3_aa: CASSPYRSSYNEQFF

v_call: TRBV29-1
j_call: TRBJ2-3
cdr3_length: 13
cdr3_aa: CSVARGRTDTQYF

v_call: TRBV28
j_call: TRBJ2-5
cdr3_length: 15
cdr3_aa: CASTSGRREQETQYF

v_call: TRBV7-6
j_call: TRBJ2-1
cdr3_length: 15
cdr3_aa: CASSLTASYIYEQFF